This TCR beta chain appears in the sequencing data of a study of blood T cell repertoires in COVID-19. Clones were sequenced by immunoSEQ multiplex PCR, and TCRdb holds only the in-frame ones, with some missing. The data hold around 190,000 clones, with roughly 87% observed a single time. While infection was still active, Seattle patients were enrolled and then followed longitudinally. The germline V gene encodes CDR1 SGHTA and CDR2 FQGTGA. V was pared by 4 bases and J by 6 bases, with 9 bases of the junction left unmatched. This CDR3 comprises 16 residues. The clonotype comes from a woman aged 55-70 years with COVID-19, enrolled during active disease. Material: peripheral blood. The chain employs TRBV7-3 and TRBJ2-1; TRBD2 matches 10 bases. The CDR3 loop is CASSYTLAGALNEQFF. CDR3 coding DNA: TGTGCCAGCAGCTACACCCTAGCGGGGGCCCTCAATGAGCAGTTCTTC.